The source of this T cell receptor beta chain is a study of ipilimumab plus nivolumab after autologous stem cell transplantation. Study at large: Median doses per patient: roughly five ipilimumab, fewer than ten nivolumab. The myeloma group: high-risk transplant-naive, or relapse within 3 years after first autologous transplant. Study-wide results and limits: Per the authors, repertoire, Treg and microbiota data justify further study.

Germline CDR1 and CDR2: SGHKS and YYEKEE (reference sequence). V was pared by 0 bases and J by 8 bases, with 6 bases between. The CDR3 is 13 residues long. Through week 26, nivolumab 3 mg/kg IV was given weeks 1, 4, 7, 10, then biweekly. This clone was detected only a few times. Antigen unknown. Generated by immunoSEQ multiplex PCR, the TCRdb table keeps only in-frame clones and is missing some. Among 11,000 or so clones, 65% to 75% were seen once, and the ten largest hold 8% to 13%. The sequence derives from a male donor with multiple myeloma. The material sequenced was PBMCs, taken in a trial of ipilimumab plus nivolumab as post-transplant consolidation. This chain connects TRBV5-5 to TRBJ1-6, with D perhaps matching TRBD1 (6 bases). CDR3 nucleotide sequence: TGTGCCAGCAGCTTGGGGACAGATTCACCCCTCCACTTT. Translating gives CASSLGTDSPLHF. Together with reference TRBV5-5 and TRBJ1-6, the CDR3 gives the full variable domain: DAGVTQSPTHLIKTRGQQVTLRCSPISGHKSVSWYQQVLGQGPQFIFQYYEKEERGRGNFPDRFSARQFPNYSSELNVNALLLGDSALYLCASSLGTDSPLHFGNGTRLTVT.